These T cell receptor beta chains were read from a single sample in a study of cytomegalovirus exposure and HLA in healthy donors. TCRdb keeps only in-frame clones here, not all; method: immunoSEQ multiplex PCR. The table has 95,000 to 150,000 clones, more than 60% seen once. Sample: PBMCs. The receptors were gathered from a woman aged 40 to 55 in good health and CMV-seronegative. CDR3s include the opening cysteine and the closing phenylalanine or tryptophan. The D gene is left open where the match is weak. Clone size appears in some rows only: once, few, many, or a class for an expanded clone.

CDR3 protein: CASSQGRLRDEQYF
CDR3 DNA: TGCGCCAGCAGCCAAGGAAGGCTCCGGGACGAGCAGTACTTC
clone size: -
V gene: TRBV4-3
D gene: -
J gene: TRBJ2-7

CDR3 protein: CASSSTPGNTIYF
CDR3 DNA: TGTGCCAGCAGTTCCACCCCGGGGAACACCATATATTTT
clone size: -
V gene: TRBV28
D gene: -
J gene: TRBJ1-3

CDR3 protein: CASRSTGTGTEAFF
CDR3 DNA: TGTGCCAGCAGGTCGACAGGGACGGGCACTGAAGCTTTCTTT
clone size: -
V gene: TRBV6-5
D gene: TRBD1
J gene: TRBJ1-1

CDR3 protein: CASSSTGEPQHF
CDR3 DNA: TGTGCCAGCAGCAGTACCGGGGAGCCCCAGCATTTT
clone size: few
V gene: TRBV6-5
D gene: -
J gene: TRBJ1-5

CDR3 protein: CASSQDRNGGYEQYF
CDR3 DNA: TGCGCCAGCAGCCAAGATCGAAACGGGGGGTACGAGCAGTACTTC
clone size: few
V gene: TRBV4-3
D gene: TRBD2
J gene: TRBJ2-7

CDR3 protein: CASSYSQGNQPQHF
CDR3 DNA: TGTGCCAGCAGTTATAGTCAGGGAAATCAGCCCCAGCATTTT
clone size: -
V gene: TRBV6-5
D gene: -
J gene: TRBJ1-5

CDR3 protein: CASSLQQVSNQPQHF
CDR3 DNA: TGTGCCAGCTCACTCCAACAGGTTAGCAATCAGCCCCAGCATTTT
clone size: -
V gene: TRBV18
D gene: -
J gene: TRBJ1-5

CDR3 protein: CASSKGLPNTEAFF
CDR3 DNA: TGTGCCAGCAGTAAGGGACTCCCGAACACTGAAGCTTTCTTT
clone size: -
V gene: TRBV6-1
D gene: -
J gene: TRBJ1-1

CDR3 protein: CASSTGSRYGYTF
CDR3 DNA: TGTGCCAGCAGTACAGGGAGTAGATATGGCTACACCTTC
clone size: -
V gene: TRBV2
D gene: -
J gene: TRBJ1-2

CDR3 protein: CASSSTGGIREKLFF
CDR3 DNA: TGCGCCAGCAGCTCCACAGGGGGCATTCGTGAAAAACTGTTTTTT
clone size: -
V gene: TRBV5-1
D gene: TRBD1
J gene: TRBJ1-4

CDR3 protein: CASSPRRDWGERTQYF
CDR3 DNA: TGTGCCAGCTCACCCCGTCGTGATTGGGGCGAGAGGACCCAGTACTTC
clone size: -
V gene: TRBV18
D gene: -
J gene: TRBJ2-5

CDR3 protein: CASSLPPGLAGSKDTGELFF
CDR3 DNA: TGTGCCAGCAGCTTACCGCCGGGACTAGCGGGGTCTAAAGACACCGGGGAGCTGTTTTTT
clone size: -
V gene: TRBV7-3
D gene: TRBD2
J gene: TRBJ2-2

CDR3 protein: CASRTRRTSGPYLLSYNEQFF
CDR3 DNA: TGTGCCAGCAGGACGAGACGGACTAGCGGACCATACCTCTTATCCTACAATGAGCAGTTCTTC
clone size: -
V gene: TRBV27
D gene: TRBD2
J gene: TRBJ2-1

CDR3 protein: CAISGQGSIEAFF
CDR3 DNA: TGTGCCATCAGTGGACAGGGGTCCATTGAAGCTTTCTTT
clone size: -
V gene: TRBV10-3
D gene: TRBD1
J gene: TRBJ1-1